The 9 T cell receptor beta chains below were found in one sample sequenced in a study of cytomegalovirus exposure and HLA in healthy donors. Measured with immunoSEQ multiplex PCR; TCRdb has only the in-frame clones, and not every one. There are 75,000 to 90,000 clones in the sample; over 85% occur only once, and about 0.7% lies in the top ten. The sequencing input was PBMCs. The receptor set was obtained from a young woman in good health and CMV-seronegative.

A single count supports this clone. V gene TRBV18 combines with J gene TRBJ2-7; D is ambiguous. The V gene lost 2 bases and the J gene lost 5 bases, with 4 bases spanning the gap. The germline CDR1 and CDR2 sequences are KGHSH and LQKENI. This CDR3 has 11 amino acids. CDR3: CASSPSHEQYF. The CDR3 coding sequence is TGTGCCAGCTCACCAAGCCACGAGCAGTACTTC.

This clone was observed a single time. The chain combines TRBV5-4 with TRBJ1-1, with 11 bases fitting TRBD1. The CDR3 has 15 residues. V lost 7 bases, J lost 0 bases, and 5 bases stayed unmatched. The germline V gene has CDR1 SGHNT and CDR2 YYREEE (reference sequence). The CDR3 region is CASRGQGGMNTEAFF. For the CDR3, the DNA is TGTGCCAGCCGGGGACAGGGGGGCATGAACACTGAAGCTTTCTTT.

The chain employs TRBV7-8 and TRBJ1-3; D call uncertain. Germline V gene data show CDR1 as SGHVS and CDR2 as FQNEAQ. The CDR3 is 16 amino acids. The V gene lost 4 bases and the J gene lost 0 bases, with 13 bases spanning the gap. For the CDR3, the DNA is TGTGCCAGCAGCTCTACGCGGAGAAGCTCTGGAAACACCATATATTTT. This codes for CASSSTRRSSGNTIYF.

This clone was seen once. The V and J genes are TRBV7-9 and TRBJ2-6; D may be TRBD1 (6 bases). Between the trimmed V and J ends, which lost 5 bases and 2 bases, there was a span of 10 bases. Germline assignment: CDR1 SEHNR and CDR2 FQNEAQ (reference sequence). The length of the CDR3 is 15 residues. CDR3 in amino acids: CASSQQGTGANVLTF. The CDR3 DNA reads TGTGCCAGCAGCCAACAGGGAACTGGGGCCAACGTCCTGACTTTC.

The chain uses TRBV13 and TRBJ2-4; TRBD1 aligns across 9 bases. The CDR3 length is 15 residues. Germline CDR1 reads PRHDT; CDR2 reads FYEKMQ (reference sequence). The V and J ends lost 5 bases and 3 bases, in that order; junction bases with no gene match: 5. The CDR3 region has the DNA TGTGCCAGCAGCGCACCGACAGGGGGCAAAAACATTCAGTACTTC. Translated: CASSAPTGGKNIQYF.

The chain recombines TRBV7-6 with TRBJ2-4, with D possibly matching TRBD2 (6 bases). This CDR3 comprises 16 residues. The germline V and J ends were trimmed by 5 bases and 0 bases, with 14 bases remaining between them. The V gene's germline CDR1 is SGHVS and CDR2 FNYEAQ. CDR3 nucleotide sequence: TGTGCCAGCAGCCTGGGACTCGAGGGAGCCAAAAACATTCAGTACTTC. It codes for CASSLGLEGAKNIQYF.

This chain connects TRBV6-5 to TRBJ1-5; the D gene is possibly TRBD1 (5 bases). Trimming removed 8 bases at V and 8 bases at J, with 13 bases between. The germline CDR1 and CDR2 sequences are MNHEY and SVGAGI. The CDR3 consists of 12 residues. The CDR3 nucleotides are TGTGCCAGCGGGCAGGGTGGGGAGCCCCAGCATTTT. Translated, it gives CASGQGGEPQHF.

The gene calls are TRBV7-8 and TRBJ2-2; no clear D gene. CDR1 and CDR2 (germline): SGHVS, FQNEAQ. The germline V and J ends were trimmed by 5 bases and 6 bases, with 7 bases remaining between them. There are 12 residues in the CDR3. As DNA, the CDR3 is TGTGCCAGCAGCCTGTCGTCCGGGGAGCTGTTTTTT. Translating gives CASSLSSGELFF.

This rearrangement joins TRBV18 to TRBJ2-7, with 12 bases fitting TRBD2. After removal of 4 bases from V and 4 bases from J, the junction contained 8 bases not matched to a gene. CDR1 and CDR2 from the germline V gene are KGHSH and LQKENI. CDR3 length equals 16 residues. The CDR3 DNA reads TGTGCCAGCTCACTGCGACTAGCGGGAGACCGTTACGAGCAGTACTTC. It yields the protein CASSLRLAGDRYEQYF.